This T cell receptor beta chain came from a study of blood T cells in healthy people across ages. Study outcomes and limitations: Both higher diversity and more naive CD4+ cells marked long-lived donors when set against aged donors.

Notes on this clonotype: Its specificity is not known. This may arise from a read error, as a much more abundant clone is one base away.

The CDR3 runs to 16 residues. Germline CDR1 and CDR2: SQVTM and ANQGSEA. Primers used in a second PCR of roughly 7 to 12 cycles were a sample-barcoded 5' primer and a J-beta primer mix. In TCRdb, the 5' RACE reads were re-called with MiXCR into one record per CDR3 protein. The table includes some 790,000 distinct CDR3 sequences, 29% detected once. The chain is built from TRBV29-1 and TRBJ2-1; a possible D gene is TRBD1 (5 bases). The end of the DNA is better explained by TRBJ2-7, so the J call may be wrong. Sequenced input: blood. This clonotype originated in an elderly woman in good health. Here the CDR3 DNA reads TGCAGCGTTGTGGACCCTTTCGGACACTCCTACAATGAGCAGTACTTC. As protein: CSVVDPFGHSYNEQYF.